Reported below is one T cell receptor (beta chain). The assay was immunoSEQ multiplex PCR, and TCRdb's table has in-frame clones only and misses some. The data contain 300,000 to 350,000 clones, about 90% of them seen just once; the ten biggest clones take up roughly 1%. Clinical history reported by participants formed the basis on which cohorts were assigned. Two negative PCRs, clearance, or symptom resolution had been documented for recovered Cohort 3 donors. The source of the sample is a study of blood T cell repertoires in COVID-19. Study information: The United States, Italy and Spain supplied acute and convalescent COVID-19 samples. From T cells, B-cell-depleted T cells, or PBMCs came the material, which was cDNA or gDNA.

Unmatched junction bases numbered 7, after V lost 10 bases and J lost 4 bases. Germline V lookup: CDR1 KGHSH, CDR2 LQKENI. The CDR3 has 13 amino acids. What was sequenced was PBMCs or T cells enriched from blood (not recorded which). This receptor was identified in a woman aged 25-40 years who had recovered from COVID-19. The rearrangement joins TRBV18 to TRBJ2-3; 8 bases match TRBD2. CDR3 DNA sequence: TGTGCCACCTCGTCGGGAGGGGCAGATACGCAGTATTTT. Its protein is CATSSGGADTQYF.